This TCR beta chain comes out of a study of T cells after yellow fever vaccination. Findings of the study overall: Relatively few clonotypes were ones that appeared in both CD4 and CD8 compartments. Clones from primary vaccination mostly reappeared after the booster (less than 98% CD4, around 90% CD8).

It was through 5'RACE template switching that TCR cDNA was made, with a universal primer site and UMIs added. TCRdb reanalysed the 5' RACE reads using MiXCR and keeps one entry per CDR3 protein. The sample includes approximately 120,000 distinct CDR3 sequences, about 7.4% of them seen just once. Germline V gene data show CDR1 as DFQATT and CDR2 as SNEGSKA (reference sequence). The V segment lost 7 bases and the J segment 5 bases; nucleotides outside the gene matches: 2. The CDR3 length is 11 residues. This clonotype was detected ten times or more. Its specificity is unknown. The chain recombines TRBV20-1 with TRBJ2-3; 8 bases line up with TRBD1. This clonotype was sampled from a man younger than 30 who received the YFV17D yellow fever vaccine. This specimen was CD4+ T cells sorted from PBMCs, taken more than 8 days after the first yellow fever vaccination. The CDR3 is CSVQGEDTQYF. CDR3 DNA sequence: TGCAGTGTACAGGGGGAAGATACGCAGTATTTT.